This record concerns one T cell receptor beta chain sequence. Its antigen remains unknown. Germline V gene lookup returns CDR1 MNHEY and CDR2 SMNVEV (reference sequence). The CDR3 loop spans 14 amino acids. V lost 5 bases and J 11 bases, leaving 21 bases between the germline ends. This sample stems from a study of radiotherapy plus CTLA-4 blockade in lung cancer. Study results and limitations: Early blood T cell clone dynamics, with interferon-beta, were reported to best predict response. Some TCR clones had been derived from tumors. These clones expanded in peripheral blood after radiotherapy plus ipilimumab.

Generated by immunoSEQ multiplex PCR, the TCRdb table keeps only in-frame clones and is missing some. The table lists more than 40,000 clones, more than 75% of them singletons. The chain is built from TRBV27 and TRBJ2-5, with TRBD1 as a possible D gene (5 bases). This material consisted of peripheral blood, taken from a patient treated with radiotherapy plus ipilimumab. This TCR came from a human donor with non-small cell lung cancer who had stable disease on radiotherapy plus ipilimumab. The CDR3 DNA reads TGTGCCAGCAGTGACCGAAACGACAGAAGAAAGCAGTACTTC. It encodes CASSDRNDRRKQYF.